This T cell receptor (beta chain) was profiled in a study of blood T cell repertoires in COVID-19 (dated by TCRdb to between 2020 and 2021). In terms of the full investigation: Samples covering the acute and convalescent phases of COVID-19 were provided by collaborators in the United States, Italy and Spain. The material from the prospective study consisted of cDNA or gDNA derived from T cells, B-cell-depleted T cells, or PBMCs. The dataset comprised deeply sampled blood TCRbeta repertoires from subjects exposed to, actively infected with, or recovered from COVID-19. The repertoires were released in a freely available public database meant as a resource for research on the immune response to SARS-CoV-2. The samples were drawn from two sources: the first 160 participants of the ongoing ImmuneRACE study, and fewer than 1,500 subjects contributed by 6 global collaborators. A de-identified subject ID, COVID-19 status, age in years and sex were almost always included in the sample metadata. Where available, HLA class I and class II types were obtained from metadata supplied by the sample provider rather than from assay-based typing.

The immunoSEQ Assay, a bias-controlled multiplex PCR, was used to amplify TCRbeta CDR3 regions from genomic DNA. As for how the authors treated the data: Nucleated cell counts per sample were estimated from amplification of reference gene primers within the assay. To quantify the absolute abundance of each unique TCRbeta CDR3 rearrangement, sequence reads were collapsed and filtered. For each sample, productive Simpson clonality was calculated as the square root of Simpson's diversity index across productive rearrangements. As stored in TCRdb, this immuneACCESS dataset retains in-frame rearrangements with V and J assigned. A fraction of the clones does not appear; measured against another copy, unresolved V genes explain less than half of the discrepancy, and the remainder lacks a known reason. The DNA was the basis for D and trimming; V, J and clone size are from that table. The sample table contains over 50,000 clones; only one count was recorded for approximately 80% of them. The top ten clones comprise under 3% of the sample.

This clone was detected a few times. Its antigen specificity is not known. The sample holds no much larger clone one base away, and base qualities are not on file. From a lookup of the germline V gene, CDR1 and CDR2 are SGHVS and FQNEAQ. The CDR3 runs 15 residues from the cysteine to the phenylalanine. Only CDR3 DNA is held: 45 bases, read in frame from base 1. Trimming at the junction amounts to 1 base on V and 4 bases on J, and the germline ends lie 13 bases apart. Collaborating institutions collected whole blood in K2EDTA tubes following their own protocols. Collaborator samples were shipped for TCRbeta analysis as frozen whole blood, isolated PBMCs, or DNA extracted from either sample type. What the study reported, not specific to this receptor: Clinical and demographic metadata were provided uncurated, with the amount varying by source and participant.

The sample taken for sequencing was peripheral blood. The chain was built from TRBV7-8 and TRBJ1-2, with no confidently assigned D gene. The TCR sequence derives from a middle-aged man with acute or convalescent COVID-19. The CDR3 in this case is CASSLVGVALYGYTF. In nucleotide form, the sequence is TGTGCCAGCAGCTTAGTAGGTGTAGCGCTCTATGGCTACACCTTC.